A single sample gave rise to the 24 T cell receptor beta chains below, sequenced in a study of cytotoxic CD8 clonotypes in ibrutinib-treated CLL (dated by TCRdb to the early 2020s). Library preparation used the immunoSEQ multiplex PCR assay. Not all clones reach the TCRdb copy of this immuneACCESS table, which keeps in-frame sequences only. Checked studies attribute under half of the gap to unresolved V genes and leave the rest unexplained. The table for this sample lists under 200,000 clones; roughly 77% of them were counted only once. The leading ten clones occupy 2% to 2.5% of the sample. The label giving this sample's time point can be read as: about a year on ibrutinib. The sample consisted of PBMCs, taken after 12 months of ibrutinib treatment. These TCRs come from a human donor with chronic lymphocytic leukemia.

This clone was counted only a few times. This chain links TRBV19 with TRBJ2-1; 8 bases are shared with TRBD2. The CDR3 is 16 residues long. The germline gives CDR1 LNHDA, CDR2 SQIVND (reference sequence). J was trimmed by 10 bases and V by 2 bases; bases with no gene match: 13. The CDR3: CASSITAGGLQGEQFF. The CDR3 DNA follows: TGTGCCAGTAGTATAACGGCGGGAGGCCTTCAGGGCGAGCAGTTCTTC.

In DNA form, the CDR3 reads TGTGCCAGCAGCTACTCTAGCGGGGGGGCCTCGAGCACCGGGGAGCTGTTTTTT. Protein sequence: CASSYSSGGASSTGELFF. This chain connects TRBV7-2 to TRBJ2-2; TRBD2 aligns across 12 bases. The CDR3 is made up of 18 amino acids. Per germline, CDR1 SGHTA and CDR2 FQGNSA. Germline trimming cut 4 bases from V and 4 bases from J; bases unmatched to any gene: 10.

The J gene is TRBJ2-7, the V gene TRBV4-3; TRBD1 aligns across 8 bases. Germline CDR1 reads LGHNA; CDR2 reads YSLEER. The CDR3 is made up of 14 amino acids. V shed 0 bases and J 3 bases; nucleotides not matched to a gene: 1. The DNA for the CDR3 is TGCGCCAGCAGCCAAGACGGACAGGGCTACGAGCAGTACTTC. Encoded protein: CASSQDGQGYEQYF.

The gene calls are TRBV7-6 and TRBJ2-3; D ambiguous. CDR3 length: 15 amino acids. The germline CDR1 and CDR2 sequences are SGHVS and FNYEAQ. Trimming removed 3 bases at V and 3 bases at J, with 13 bases between. Here the CDR3 DNA reads TGTGCCAGCAGCTTTGCAGCCACACTAACAGATACGCAGTATTTT. Its translation: CASSFAATLTDTQYF.

This clone was seen just once. The chain recombines TRBV5-6 with TRBJ2-5, with D unresolved. The CDR3 totals 14 residues. CDR1 SGHDT and CDR2 YYEEEE come from the germline V gene. V lost 5 bases, J lost 1 base, and 12 bases lay in between. The CDR3 spells CASRLTVTQETQYF. The CDR3 nucleotides read TGTGCCAGCAGACTCACCGTAACCCAAGAGACCCAGTACTTC. The full variable domain, rest sourced from reference TRBV5-6 and TRBJ2-5, is DAGVTQSPTHLIKTRGQQVTLRCSPKSGHDTVSWYQQALGQGPQFIFQYYEEEERQRGNFPDRFSGHQFPNYSSELNVNALLLGDSALYLCASRLTVTQETQYFGPGTRLLVL.

The rearrangement joins TRBV7-2 to TRBJ2-5; D gene uncertain. Germline CDR1 SGHTA, CDR2 FQGNSA. Trimming left V 3 bases short and J 13 bases short, with 12 bases between. This CDR3 has 11 amino acids. The CDR3 protein is CASSFLSPGYF. The CDR3, as DNA: TGTGCCAGCAGCTTCCTCTCCCCTGGGTACTTC.

The chain combines TRBV28 with TRBJ2-3; D gene uncertain. V was pared by 10 bases and J by 3 bases, with 8 bases between. Looked up from germline, CDR1 is MDHEN and CDR2 is SYDVKM. The CDR3 is 11 amino acids. As DNA, the CDR3 is TGTGCCACTGGACGAACAGATACGCAGTATTTT. Its protein is CATGRTDTQYF.

This sequence joins TRBV5-4 and TRBJ1-1, with TRBD1 identical over 7 bases. Germline V lookup: CDR1 SGHNT, CDR2 YYREEE (reference sequence). V trimming: 3 bases; J trimming: 5 bases; junction bases outside the gene matches: 13. The CDR3 length is 16 residues. Written as DNA, the CDR3 is TGTGCCAGCAGCTCGGGAAGGGGGCGGTCTCGTACTGAAGCTTTCTTT. Encoded protein: CASSSGRGRSRTEAFF.

This clone was observed a few times. V and J are TRBV21-1 and TRBJ2-5; the table gives TRBD2 as D, unverified against the DNA. TRBV21-1 is a known pseudogene. This CDR3 has 14 residues. In DNA, the CDR3 is TGTGCCAGCAGCAAAGAGGGAGGGGTCCGGACCCAGTACTTC. It translates to CASSKEGGVRTQYF.

This chain links TRBV7-9 with TRBJ1-2, with D unclear. This CDR3 contains 14 residues. CDR1 and CDR2 (germline): SEHNR, FQNEAQ (reference sequence). V gave up 3 bases and J gave up 8 bases, with 16 bases separating them. CDR3: CASSFTTGPYGYTF. The CDR3 DNA is TGTGCCAGCAGCTTCACGACCGGTCCTTACGGCTACACCTTC.

This clone has more than one count but fewer than ten. The J gene is TRBJ1-2, the V gene TRBV28; no clear D gene. V was shortened by 4 bases and J by 10 bases, with 13 bases between the two germline ends. This CDR3 contains 12 residues. Germline V gene sequence: CDR1 MDHEN, CDR2 SYDVKM. CDR3: CASSSILRVYTF. As DNA, the CDR3 is TGTGCCAGCAGTTCGATATTAAGGGTCTACACCTTC.

The rearrangement links TRBV18 to TRBJ2-7; 10 bases are a match to TRBD1. V was clipped by 4 bases and J by 3 bases; unmatched bases: 3. Per germline, CDR1 KGHSH and CDR2 LQKENI. This CDR3 region has 14 residues. The DNA of the CDR3 is TGTGCCAGCTCACGTGGGACAGGGGTCTACGAGCAGTACTTC. This encodes CASSRGTGVYEQYF.

The sample holds a few counts of this clone. The rearrangement links TRBV19 to TRBJ2-2; either TRBD1 or TRBD2 may supply D (5 bases each). CDR1 is LNHDA, CDR2 SQIVND, per germline (reference sequence). The CDR3 has 14 amino acids. The V and J ends lost 1 base and 8 bases respectively, with 11 bases between them. In nucleotides, the CDR3 is TGTGCCAGTAGTATAGCCGCAGGGACGGGGGAGCTGTTTTTT. As protein: CASSIAAGTGELFF.

This chain uses TRBV29-1 with TRBJ2-1; 8 nucleotides agree with TRBD2. V gave up 5 bases and J gave up 0 bases; unmatched junction bases: 3. CDR3 length: 14 residues. Germline-derived CDR1 and CDR2 are SQVTM and ANQGSEA. CDR3 in amino acids: CSVKSGSSYNEQFF. In DNA form, the CDR3 reads TGCAGCGTTAAGAGCGGGAGCTCCTACAATGAGCAGTTCTTC.

The chain uses TRBV28 and TRBJ2-6; a possible D gene is TRBD1 (5 bases). Germline V CDR1 and CDR2: MDHEN, SYDVKM. V shed 6 bases and J shed 0 bases, with 9 bases lying between them. This CDR3 region has 15 residues. In nucleotides, the CDR3 is TGTGCCAGCAGCTTCGACAGCTCTGGGGCCAACGTCCTGACTTTC. It is translated as CASSFDSSGANVLTF.

The rearrangement links TRBV21-1 to TRBJ1-3; the D call in the table, TRBD1, was not verified against the DNA. TRBV21-1 is a documented pseudogene. The length of the CDR3 is 15 residues. The CDR3 loop reads CASSGGQSSGNTIYF. The CDR3 DNA sequence: TGTGCCAGCAGCGGGGGACAGAGCTCTGGAAACACCATATATTTT.

The chain uses TRBV7-2 and TRBJ2-7; the match to TRBD2 covers 14 bases. Per germline, CDR1 SGHTA and CDR2 FQGNSA. After removal of 3 bases from V and 6 bases from J, the junction contained 7 bases not matched to a gene. This CDR3 comprises 16 residues. The CDR3 is CASSFRLAGGEAEQYF. DNA of the CDR3: TGTGCCAGCAGCTTCAGACTAGCGGGAGGGGAGGCCGAGCAGTACTTC. Together with reference TRBV7-2 and TRBJ2-7, the CDR3 gives the full variable domain: GAGVSQSPSNKVTEKGKDVELRCDPISGHTALYWYRQSLGQGLEFLIYFQGNSAPDKSGLPSDRFSAERTGGSVSTLTIQRTQQEDSAVYLCASSFRLAGGEAEQYFGPGTRLTVT.

This clone was recorded once. The CDR3 reads CASSLSDRVPLGDEKLFF. The DNA for the CDR3 is TGTGCCAGCTCACTTTCAGACAGGGTCCCTCTGGGGGATGAAAAACTGTTTTTT. The rearrangement joins TRBV18 to TRBJ1-4; 7 nucleotides agree with TRBD1. CDR1 KGHSH and CDR2 LQKENI come from the germline V gene. V shed 4 bases, J shed 6 bases, and the junction held 17 bases outside the gene matches. This CDR3 is built from 18 residues.

This clone was observed a few times. The chain couples TRBV7-3 to TRBJ2-2; D may be TRBD2 (6 bases). The CDR3 covers 14 residues. Trimming shortened V by 4 bases and J by 7 bases, and 13 bases separated the two germline ends. Looked up from germline, CDR1 is SGHTA and CDR2 is FQGTGA. For the CDR3, the DNA is TGTGCCAGCAGCTCCGCGGTGGGAGGCGGGGAGCTGTTTTTT. Its protein is CASSSAVGGGELFF.

This clone was seen only once. This chain links TRBV28 with TRBJ2-3; no firm D call. The V and J ends lost 5 bases and 4 bases respectively, with 7 bases between them. The CDR3 has 12 amino acids. CDR1 and CDR2 (germline): MDHEN, SYDVKM. Here the CDR3 reads CASSRTSDTQYF. In DNA form, the CDR3 reads TGTGCCAGCAGTCGAACCTCAGATACGCAGTATTTT.

The rearrangement links TRBV18 to TRBJ2-7; TRBD1 aligns across 8 bases. V dropped 4 bases and J dropped 5; count of bases not matched to a gene: 13. The CDR3 covers 16 residues. Germline V lookup: CDR1 KGHSH, CDR2 LQKENI. CDR3 residues: CASSLTGTGPRNEQYF. In DNA form, the CDR3 reads TGTGCCAGCTCACTTACCGGGACAGGACCCCGTAACGAGCAGTACTTC.

The chain combines TRBV19 with TRBJ1-6; the D gene is possibly TRBD1 (6 bases). The germline V and J ends were trimmed by 8 bases and 9 bases, with 17 bases remaining between them. Germline CDR1 LNHDA, CDR2 SQIVND (reference sequence). The CDR3 runs to 14 residues. CDR3 nucleotide sequence: TGTGCCAGTCGTGAACAGGGTTTCGGTTCACCCCTCCACTTT. Amino acid sequence: CASREQGFGSPLHF.

CDR3: CASSPPGTGPANYGYTF. In nucleotides, the CDR3 is TGTGCCAGCAGCCCACCCGGGACAGGGCCTGCTAACTATGGCTACACCTTC. This rearrangement joins TRBV7-8 to TRBJ1-2, with 9 bases identical to TRBD1. The V and J ends lost 5 bases and 0 bases, in that order; junction bases with no gene match: 10. There are 17 residues in the CDR3. Germline loops: CDR1 SGHVS, CDR2 FQNEAQ.

This chain links TRBV7-8 with TRBJ1-2; 7 bases map to TRBD1. The V and J ends lost 5 bases and 8 bases, in that order; junction bases with no gene match: 8. Germline lookup yields CDR1 SGHVS and CDR2 FQNEAQ. The CDR3 is 13 residues long. Here the CDR3 DNA reads TGTGCCAGCAGCGGGAACAGGGACAGAGGCTACACCTTC. Translated, it gives CASSGNRDRGYTF.